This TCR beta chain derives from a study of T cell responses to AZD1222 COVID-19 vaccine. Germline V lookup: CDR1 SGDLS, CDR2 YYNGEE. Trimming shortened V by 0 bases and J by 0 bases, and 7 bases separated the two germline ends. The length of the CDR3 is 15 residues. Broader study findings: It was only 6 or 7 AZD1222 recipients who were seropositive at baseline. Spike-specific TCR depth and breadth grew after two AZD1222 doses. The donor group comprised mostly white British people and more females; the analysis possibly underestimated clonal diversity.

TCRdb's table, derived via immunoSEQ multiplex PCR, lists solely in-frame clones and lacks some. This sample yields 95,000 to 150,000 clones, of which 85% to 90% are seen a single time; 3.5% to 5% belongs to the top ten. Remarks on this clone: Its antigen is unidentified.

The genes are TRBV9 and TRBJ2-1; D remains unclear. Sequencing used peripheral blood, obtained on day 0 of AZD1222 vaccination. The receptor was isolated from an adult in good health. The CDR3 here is CASSVGPSSYNEQFF. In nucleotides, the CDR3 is TGTGCCAGCAGCGTAGGCCCTAGCTCCTACAATGAGCAGTTCTTC.